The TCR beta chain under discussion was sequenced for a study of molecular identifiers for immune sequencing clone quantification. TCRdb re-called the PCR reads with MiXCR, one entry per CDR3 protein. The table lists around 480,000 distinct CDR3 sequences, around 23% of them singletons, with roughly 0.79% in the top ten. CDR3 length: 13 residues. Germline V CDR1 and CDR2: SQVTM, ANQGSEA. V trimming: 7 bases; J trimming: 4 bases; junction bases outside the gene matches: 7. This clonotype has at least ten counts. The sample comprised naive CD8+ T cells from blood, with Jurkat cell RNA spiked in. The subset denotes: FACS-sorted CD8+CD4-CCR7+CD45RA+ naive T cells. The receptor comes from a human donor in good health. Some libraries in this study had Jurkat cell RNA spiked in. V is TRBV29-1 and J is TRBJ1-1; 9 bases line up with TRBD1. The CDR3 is CSGVQGAATEAFF. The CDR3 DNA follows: TGCAGCGGAGTACAGGGGGCGGCCACTGAAGCTTTCTTT. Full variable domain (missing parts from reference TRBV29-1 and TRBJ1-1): SAVISQKPSRDICQRGTSLTIQCQVDSQVTMMFWYRQQPGQSLTLIATANQGSEATYESGFVIDKFPISRPNLTFSTLTVSNMSPEDSSIYLCSGVQGAATEAFFGQGTRLTVV.